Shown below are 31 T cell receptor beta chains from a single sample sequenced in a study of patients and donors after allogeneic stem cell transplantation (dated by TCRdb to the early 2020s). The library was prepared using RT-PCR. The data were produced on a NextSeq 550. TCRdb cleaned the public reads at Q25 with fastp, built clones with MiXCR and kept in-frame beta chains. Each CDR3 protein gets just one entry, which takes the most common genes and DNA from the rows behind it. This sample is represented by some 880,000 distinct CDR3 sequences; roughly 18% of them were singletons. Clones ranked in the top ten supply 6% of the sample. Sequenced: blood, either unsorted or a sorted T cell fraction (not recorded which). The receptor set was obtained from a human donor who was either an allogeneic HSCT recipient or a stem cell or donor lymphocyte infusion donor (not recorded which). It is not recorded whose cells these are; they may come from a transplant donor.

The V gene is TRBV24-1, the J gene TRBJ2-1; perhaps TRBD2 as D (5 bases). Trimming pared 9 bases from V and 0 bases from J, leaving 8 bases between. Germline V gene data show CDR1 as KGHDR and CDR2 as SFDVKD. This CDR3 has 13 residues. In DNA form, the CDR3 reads TGTGCCACCGAGCGGAACTCCTACAATGAGCAGTTCTTC. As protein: CATERNSYNEQFF.

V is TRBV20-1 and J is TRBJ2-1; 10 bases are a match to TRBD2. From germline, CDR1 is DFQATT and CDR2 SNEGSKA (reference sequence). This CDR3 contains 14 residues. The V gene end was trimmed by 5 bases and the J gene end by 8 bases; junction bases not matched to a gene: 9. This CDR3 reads CSAAVTSGLHEQFF. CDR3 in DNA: TGCAGTGCTGCCGTGACTAGCGGGTTGCATGAGCAGTTCTTC.

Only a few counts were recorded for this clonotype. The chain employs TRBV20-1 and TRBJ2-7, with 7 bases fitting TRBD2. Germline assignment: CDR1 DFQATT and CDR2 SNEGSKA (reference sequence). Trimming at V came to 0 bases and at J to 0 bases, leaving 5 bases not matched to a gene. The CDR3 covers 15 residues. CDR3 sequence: CSAREKGLNSYEQYF. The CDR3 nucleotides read TGCAGTGCTAGAGAGAAGGGACTAAACTCCTACGAGCAGTACTTC.

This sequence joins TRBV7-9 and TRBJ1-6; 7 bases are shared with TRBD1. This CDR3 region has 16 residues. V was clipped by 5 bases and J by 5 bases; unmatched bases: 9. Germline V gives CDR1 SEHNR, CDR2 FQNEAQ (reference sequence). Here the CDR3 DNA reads TGTGCCAGCAGCCAGACAGGGAATCAAGATAATTCACCCCTCCACTTT. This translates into CASSQTGNQDNSPLHF.

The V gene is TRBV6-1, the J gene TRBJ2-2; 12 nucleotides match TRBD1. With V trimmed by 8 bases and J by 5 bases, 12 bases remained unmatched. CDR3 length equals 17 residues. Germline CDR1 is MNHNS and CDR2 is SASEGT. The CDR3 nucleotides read TGTGCCAGCTGTCGTAGTGGGACAGGGGGCGCAACCGGGGAGCTGTTTTTT. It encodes CASCRSGTGGATGELFF.

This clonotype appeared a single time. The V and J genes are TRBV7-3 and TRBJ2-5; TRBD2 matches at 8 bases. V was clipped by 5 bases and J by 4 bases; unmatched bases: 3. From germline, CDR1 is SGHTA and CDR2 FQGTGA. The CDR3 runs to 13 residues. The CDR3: CASSTRGGETQYF. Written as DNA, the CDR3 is TGTGCCAGCAGCACACGGGGGGGAGAGACCCAGTACTTC. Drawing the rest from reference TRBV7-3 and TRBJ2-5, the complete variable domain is GAGVSQTPSNKVTEKGKYVELRCDPISGHTALYWYRQSLGQGPEFLIYFQGTGAADDSGLPNDRFFAVRPEGSVSTLKIQRTERGDSAVYLCASSTRGGETQYFGPGTRLLVL.

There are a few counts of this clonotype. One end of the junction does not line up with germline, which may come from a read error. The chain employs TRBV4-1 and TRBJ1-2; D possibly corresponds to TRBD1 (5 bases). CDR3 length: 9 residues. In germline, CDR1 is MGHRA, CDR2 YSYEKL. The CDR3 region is CASQGAKFF. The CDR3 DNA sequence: TGCGCCAGCCAAGGGGCGAAGTTCTTC.

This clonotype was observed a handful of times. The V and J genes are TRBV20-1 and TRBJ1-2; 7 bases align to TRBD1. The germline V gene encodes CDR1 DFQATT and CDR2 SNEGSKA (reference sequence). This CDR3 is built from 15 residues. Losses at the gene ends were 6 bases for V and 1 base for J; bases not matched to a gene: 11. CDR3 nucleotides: TGCAGTGCCATCTCCGGGGGGACAGTTAACTATGGCTACACCTTC. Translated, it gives CSAISGGTVNYGYTF.

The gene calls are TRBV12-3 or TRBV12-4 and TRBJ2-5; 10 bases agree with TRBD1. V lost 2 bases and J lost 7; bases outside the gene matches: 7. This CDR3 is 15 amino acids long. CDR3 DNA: TGTGCCAGCAGTTTATCGGACAGGGGGGTAGGGACCCAGTACTTC. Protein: CASSLSDRGVGTQYF.

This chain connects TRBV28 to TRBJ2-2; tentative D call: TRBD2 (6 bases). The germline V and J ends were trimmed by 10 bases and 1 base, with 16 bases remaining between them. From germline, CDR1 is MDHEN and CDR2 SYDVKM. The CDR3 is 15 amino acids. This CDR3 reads CATIGGDLNTGELFF. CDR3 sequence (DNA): TGTGCCACCATCGGGGGAGATCTGAACACCGGGGAGCTGTTTTTT.

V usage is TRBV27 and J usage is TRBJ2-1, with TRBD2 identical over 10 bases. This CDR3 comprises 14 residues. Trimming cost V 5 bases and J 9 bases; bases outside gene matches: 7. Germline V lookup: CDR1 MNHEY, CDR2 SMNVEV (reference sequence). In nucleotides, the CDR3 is TGTGCCAGCAGTCAACTAGCGGGAAGGATTGAGCAGTTCTTC. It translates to CASSQLAGRIEQFF.

The CDR3 bases are TGTGCCAGCAGTTTATCGGGGCTAGCGGCAACCCAAGTGGAGAACGAGCAGTACTTC. This gives the protein CASSLSGLAATQVENEQYF. The chain has TRBV27 and TRBJ2-7, with 7 bases matching TRBD2. V lost 0 bases and J lost 5; bases outside the gene matches: 19. Germline V gene data show CDR1 as MNHEY and CDR2 as SMNVEV (reference sequence). There are 19 residues in the CDR3.

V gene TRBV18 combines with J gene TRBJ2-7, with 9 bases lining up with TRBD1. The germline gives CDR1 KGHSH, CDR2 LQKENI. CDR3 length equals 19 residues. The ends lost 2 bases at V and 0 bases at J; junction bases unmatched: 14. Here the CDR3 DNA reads TGTGCCAGCTCACCATCGGGTCCCGGGACAGGGTTGAGCTCCTACGAGCAGTACTTC. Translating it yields CASSPSGPGTGLSSYEQYF. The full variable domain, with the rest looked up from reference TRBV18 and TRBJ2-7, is NAGVMQNPRHLVRRRGQEARLRCSPMKGHSHVYWYRQLPEEGLKFMVYLQKENIIDESGMPKERFSAEFPKEGPSILRIQQVVRGDSAAYFCASSPSGPGTGLSSYEQYFGPGTRLTVT.

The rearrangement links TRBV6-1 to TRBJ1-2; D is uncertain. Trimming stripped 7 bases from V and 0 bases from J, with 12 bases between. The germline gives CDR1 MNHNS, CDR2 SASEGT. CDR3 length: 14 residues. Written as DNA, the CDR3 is TGTGCCAGCAAGGCAGTAGGAACTAACTATGGCTACACCTTC. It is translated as CASKAVGTNYGYTF.

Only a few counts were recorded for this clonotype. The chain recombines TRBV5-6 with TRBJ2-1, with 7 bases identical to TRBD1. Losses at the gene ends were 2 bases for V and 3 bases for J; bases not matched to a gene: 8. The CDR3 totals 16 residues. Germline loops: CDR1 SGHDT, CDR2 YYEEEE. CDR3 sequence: CASSFDTGALYNEQFF. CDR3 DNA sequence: TGTGCCAGCAGCTTCGATACAGGGGCCCTCTACAATGAGCAGTTCTTC. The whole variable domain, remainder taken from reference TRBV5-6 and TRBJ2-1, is DAGVTQSPTHLIKTRGQQVTLRCSPKSGHDTVSWYQQALGQGPQFIFQYYEEEERQRGNFPDRFSGHQFPNYSSELNVNALLLGDSALYLCASSFDTGALYNEQFFGPGTRLTVL.

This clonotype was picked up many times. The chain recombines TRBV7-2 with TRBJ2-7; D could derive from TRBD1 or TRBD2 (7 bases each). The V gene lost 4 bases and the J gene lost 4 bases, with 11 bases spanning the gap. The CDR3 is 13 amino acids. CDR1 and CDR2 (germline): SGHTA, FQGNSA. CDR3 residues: CASSSRGGYEQYF. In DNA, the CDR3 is TGTGCCAGCAGCTCCAGGGGGGGGTACGAGCAGTACTTC.

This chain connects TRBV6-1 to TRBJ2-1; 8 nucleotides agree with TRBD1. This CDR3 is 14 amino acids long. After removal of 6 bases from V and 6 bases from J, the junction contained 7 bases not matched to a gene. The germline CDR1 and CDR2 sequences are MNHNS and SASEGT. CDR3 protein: CASREARGPNEQFF. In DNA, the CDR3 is TGTGCCAGCAGGGAGGCCAGGGGGCCCAATGAGCAGTTCTTC.

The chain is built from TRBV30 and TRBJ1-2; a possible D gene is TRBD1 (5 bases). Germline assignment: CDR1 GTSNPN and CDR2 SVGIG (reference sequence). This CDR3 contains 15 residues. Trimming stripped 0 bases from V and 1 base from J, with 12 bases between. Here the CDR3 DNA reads TGTGCCTGGAGTGTACGGGGCTTCCTTAACTATGGCTACACCTTC. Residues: CAWSVRGFLNYGYTF.

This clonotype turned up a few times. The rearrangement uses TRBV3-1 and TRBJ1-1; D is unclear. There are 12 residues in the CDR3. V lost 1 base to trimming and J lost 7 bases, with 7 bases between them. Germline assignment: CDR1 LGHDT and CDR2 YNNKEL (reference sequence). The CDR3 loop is CASSQATDEAFF. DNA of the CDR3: TGTGCCAGCAGCCAAGCTACCGATGAAGCTTTCTTT.

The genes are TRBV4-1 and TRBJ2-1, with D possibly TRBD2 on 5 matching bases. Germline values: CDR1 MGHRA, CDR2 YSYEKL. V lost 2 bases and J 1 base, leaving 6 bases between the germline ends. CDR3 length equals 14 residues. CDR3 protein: CASSQTRSYNEQFF. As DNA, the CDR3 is TGCGCCAGCAGCCAAACTAGATCCTACAATGAGCAGTTCTTC.

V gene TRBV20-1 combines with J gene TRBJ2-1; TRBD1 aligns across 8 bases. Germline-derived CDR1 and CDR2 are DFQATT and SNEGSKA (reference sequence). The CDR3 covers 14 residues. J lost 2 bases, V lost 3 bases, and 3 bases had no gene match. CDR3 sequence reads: CSARWTGPYNEQFF. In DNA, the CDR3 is TGCAGTGCTAGGTGGACAGGGCCCTACAATGAGCAGTTCTTC.

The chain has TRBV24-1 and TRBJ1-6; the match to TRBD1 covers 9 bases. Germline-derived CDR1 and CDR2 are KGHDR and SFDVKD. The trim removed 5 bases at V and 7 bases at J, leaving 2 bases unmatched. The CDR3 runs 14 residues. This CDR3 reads CATSAGQGNSPLHF. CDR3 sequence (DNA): TGTGCCACCAGTGCTGGACAGGGGAATTCACCCCTCCACTTT.

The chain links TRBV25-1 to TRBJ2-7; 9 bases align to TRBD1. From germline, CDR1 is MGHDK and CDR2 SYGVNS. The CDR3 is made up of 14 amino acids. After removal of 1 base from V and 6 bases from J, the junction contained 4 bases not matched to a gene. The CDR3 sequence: CASSELTGGTEQYF. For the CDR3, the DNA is TGTGCCAGCAGTGAATTAACAGGGGGCACCGAGCAGTACTTC.

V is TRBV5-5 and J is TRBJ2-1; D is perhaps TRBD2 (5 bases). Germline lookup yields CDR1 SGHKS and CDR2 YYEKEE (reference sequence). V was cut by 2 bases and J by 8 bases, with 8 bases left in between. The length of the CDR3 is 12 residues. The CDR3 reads CASSFYSDEQFF. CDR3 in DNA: TGTGCCAGCAGCTTCTATAGCGATGAGCAGTTCTTC.

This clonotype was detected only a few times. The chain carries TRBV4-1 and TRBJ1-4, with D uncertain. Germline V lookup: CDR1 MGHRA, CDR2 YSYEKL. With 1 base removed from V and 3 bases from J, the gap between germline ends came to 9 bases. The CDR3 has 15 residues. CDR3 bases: TGCGCCAGCAGCCAAGGGTACACTCCTAATGAAAAACTGTTTTTT. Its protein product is CASSQGYTPNEKLFF.

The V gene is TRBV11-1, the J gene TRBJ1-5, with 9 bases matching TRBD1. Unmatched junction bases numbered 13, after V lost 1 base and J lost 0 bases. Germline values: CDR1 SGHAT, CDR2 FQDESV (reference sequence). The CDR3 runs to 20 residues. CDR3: CASSLGPSVGTGNSNQPQHF. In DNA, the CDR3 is TGTGCCAGCAGCTTAGGCCCTAGTGTCGGGACAGGGAATAGCAATCAGCCCCAGCATTTT.

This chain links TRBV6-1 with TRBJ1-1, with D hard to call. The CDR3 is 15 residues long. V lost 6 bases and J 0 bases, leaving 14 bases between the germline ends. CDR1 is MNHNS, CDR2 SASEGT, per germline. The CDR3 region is CASRTRLAMNTEAFF. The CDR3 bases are TGTGCCAGCAGAACCCGATTGGCTATGAACACTGAAGCTTTCTTT.

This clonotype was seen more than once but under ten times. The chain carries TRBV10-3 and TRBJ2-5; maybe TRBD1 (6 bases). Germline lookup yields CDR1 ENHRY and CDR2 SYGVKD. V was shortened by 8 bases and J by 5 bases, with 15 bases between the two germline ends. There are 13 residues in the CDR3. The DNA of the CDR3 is TGTGCCATCGGGGGCGCGGCGGCGGAGACCCAGTACTTC. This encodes CAIGGAAAETQYF.

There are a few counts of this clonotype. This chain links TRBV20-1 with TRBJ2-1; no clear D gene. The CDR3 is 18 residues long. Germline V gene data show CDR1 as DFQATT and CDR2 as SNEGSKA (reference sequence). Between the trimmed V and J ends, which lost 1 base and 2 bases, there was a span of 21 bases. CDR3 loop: CSARGGRALGNPYNEQFF. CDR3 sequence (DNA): TGCAGTGCTAGAGGCGGTCGGGCGTTGGGAAACCCCTACAATGAGCAGTTCTTC.

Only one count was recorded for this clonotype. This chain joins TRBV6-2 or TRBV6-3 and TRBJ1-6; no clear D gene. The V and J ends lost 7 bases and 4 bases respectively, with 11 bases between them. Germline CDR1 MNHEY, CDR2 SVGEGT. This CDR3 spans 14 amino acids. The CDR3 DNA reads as TGTGCCAGCAAGCAAGACGGGTATAATTCACCCCTCCACTTT. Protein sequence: CASKQDGYNSPLHF.

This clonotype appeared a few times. The CDR3 sequence: CSVEDLGRGRNEQFF. The DNA for the CDR3 is TGCAGCGTTGAGGATCTGGGCAGGGGGCGAAATGAGCAGTTCTTC. The chain joins TRBV29-1 to TRBJ2-1; 8 bases line up with TRBD1. V lost 3 bases to trimming and J lost 7 bases; unmatched junction nucleotides: 11. The CDR3 length is 15 residues. Germline loops: CDR1 SQVTM, CDR2 ANQGSEA.